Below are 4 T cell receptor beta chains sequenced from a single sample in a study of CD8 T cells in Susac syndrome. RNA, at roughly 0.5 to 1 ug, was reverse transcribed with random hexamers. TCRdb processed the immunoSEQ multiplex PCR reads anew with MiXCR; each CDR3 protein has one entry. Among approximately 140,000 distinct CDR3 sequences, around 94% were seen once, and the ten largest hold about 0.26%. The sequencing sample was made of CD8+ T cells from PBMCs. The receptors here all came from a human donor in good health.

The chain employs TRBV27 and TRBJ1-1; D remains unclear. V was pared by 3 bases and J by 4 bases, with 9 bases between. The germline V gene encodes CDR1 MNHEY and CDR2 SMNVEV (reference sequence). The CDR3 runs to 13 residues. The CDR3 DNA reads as TGTGCCAGCAGTTTTGTATTATCCACTGAAGCTTTCTTT. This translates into CASSFVLSTEAFF.

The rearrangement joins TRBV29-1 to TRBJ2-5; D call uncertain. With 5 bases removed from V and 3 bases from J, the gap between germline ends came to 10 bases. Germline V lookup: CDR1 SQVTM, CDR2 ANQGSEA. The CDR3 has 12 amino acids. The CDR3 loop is CSVLWTEETQYF. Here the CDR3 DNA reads TGCAGCGTTCTCTGGACCGAAGAGACCCAGTACTTC.

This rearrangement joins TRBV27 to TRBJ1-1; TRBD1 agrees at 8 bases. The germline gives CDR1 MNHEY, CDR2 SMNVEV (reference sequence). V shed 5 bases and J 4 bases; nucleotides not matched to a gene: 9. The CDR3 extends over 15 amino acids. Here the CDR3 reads CASSPRTGLGTEAFF. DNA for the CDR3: TGTGCCAGCAGTCCTCGGACAGGGCTGGGCACTGAAGCTTTCTTT.

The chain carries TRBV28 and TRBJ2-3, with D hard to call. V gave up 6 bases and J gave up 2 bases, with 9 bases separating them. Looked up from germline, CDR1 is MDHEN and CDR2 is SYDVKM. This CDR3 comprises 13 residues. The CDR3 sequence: CASSGRNTDTQYF. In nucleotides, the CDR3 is TGTGCCAGCAGCGGACGTAACACAGATACGCAGTATTTT. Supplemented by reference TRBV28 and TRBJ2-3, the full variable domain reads DVKVTQSSRYLVKRTGEKVFLECVQDMDHENMFWYRQDPGLGLRLIYFSYDVKMKEKGDIPEGYSVSREKKERFSLILESASTNQTSMYLCASSGRNTDTQYFGPGTRLTVL.